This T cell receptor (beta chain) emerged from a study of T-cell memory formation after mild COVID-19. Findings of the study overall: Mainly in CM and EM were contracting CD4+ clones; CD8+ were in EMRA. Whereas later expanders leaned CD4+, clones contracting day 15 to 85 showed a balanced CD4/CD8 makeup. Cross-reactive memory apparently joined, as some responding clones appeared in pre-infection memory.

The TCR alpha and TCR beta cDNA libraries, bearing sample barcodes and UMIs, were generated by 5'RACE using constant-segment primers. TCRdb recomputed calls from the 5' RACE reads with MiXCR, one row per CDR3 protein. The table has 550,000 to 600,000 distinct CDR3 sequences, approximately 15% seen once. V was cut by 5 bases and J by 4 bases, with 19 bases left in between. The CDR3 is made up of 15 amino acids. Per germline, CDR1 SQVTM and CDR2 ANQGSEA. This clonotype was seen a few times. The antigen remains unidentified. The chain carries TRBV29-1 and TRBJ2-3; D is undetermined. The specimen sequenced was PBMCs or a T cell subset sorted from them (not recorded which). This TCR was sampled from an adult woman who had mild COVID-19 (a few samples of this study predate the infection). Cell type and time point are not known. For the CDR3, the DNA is TGCAGCGTTCACCATAGCCTCCCTCGGGCAGATACGCAGTATTTT. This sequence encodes CSVHHSLPRADTQYF.